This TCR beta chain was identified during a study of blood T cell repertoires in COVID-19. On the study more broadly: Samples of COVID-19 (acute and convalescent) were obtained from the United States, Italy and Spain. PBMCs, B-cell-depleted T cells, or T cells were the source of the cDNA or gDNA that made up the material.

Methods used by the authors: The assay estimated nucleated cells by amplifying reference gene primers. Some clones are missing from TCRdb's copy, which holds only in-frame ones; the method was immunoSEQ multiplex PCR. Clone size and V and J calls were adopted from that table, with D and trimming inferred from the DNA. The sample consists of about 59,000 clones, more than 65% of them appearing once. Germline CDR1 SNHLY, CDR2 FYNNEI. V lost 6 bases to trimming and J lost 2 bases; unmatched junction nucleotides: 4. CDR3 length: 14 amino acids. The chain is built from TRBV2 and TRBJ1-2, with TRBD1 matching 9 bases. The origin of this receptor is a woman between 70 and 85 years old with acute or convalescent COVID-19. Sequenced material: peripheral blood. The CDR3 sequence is CASSQQGANYGYTF. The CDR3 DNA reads TGTGCCAGCAGCCAACAGGGGGCGAACTATGGCTACACCTTC.